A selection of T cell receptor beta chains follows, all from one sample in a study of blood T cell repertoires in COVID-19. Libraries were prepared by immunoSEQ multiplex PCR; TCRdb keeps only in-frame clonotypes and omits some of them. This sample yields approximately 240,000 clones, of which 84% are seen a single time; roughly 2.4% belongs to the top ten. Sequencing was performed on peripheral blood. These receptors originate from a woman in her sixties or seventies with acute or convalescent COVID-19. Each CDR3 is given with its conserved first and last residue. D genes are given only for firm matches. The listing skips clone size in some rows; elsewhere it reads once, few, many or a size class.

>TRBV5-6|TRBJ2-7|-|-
CASSLANSYEQYF
TGTGCCAGCAGCTTGGCTAACTCCTACGAGCAGTACTTC
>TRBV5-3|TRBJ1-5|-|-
CARSLFSAGFSNQPQHF
TGTGCCAGAAGCTTGTTTTCGGCAGGGTTCAGCAATCAGCCCCAGCATTTT
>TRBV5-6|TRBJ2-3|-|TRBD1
CASSLGRGPGTQYF
TGTGCCAGCAGCTTGGGTAGGGGGCCGGGTACGCAGTATTTT
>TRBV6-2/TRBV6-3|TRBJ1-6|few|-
CASSFAHNNSPLHF
TGTGCCAGCAGTTTCGCCCACAATAATTCACCCCTCCACTTT
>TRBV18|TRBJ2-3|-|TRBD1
CASSPVQGTTIDTQYF
TGTGCCAGCTCACCTGTACAGGGGACGACAATAGATACGCAGTATTTT
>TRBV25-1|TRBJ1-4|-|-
CASSDLRGPTYEKLFF
TGTGCCAGCAGTGACCTCAGGGGCCCCACCTATGAAAAACTGTTTTTT
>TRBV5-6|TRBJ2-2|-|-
CASSPGGRAPTGELFF
TGTGCCAGCAGCCCCGGGGGTCGAGCACCCACCGGGGAGCTGTTTTTT
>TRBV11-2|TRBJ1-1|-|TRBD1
CASSLRGTGDPEAFF
TGTGCCAGCAGCTTAAGGGGAACAGGGGACCCTGAAGCTTTCTTT
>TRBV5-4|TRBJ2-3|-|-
CASSYGRGSEDTQYF
TGTGCCAGCAGTTACGGTCGAGGGTCGGAAGATACGCAGTATTTT
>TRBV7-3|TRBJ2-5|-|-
CASSLTPVETQYF
TGTGCCAGCAGCTTAACTCCGGTGGAGACCCAGTACTTC
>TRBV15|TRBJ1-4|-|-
CATSARDGEKLFF
TGTGCCACCAGCGCCAGGGATGGTGAAAAACTGTTTTTT
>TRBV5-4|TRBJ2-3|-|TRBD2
CASSPIRMTSGGTDTQYF
TGTGCCAGCAGCCCAATACGTATGACTAGCGGAGGCACAGATACGCAGTATTTT
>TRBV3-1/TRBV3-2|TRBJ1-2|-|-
CASSRSRVDYGYTF
TGTGCCAGCAGCCGATCTCGGGTGGACTATGGCTACACCTTC
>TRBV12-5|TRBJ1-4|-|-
CANSPTRDFSEKLFF
TGTGCTAACTCCCCTACCAGGGACTTTAGTGAAAAACTGTTTTTT
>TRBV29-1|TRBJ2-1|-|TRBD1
CSVEDPAGGPNEQFF
TGCAGCGTTGAAGATCCAGCAGGGGGCCCCAATGAGCAGTTCTTC
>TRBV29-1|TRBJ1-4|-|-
CSVGIEGHGAWELFF
TGCAGCGTTGGTATTGAGGGACACGGGGCTTGGGAACTGTTTTTT
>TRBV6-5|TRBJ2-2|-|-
CASSRGLTNTGELFF
TGTGCCAGCAGCCGGGGACTTACGAACACCGGGGAGCTGTTTTTT
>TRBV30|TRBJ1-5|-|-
CAWATGTNQPQHF
TGTGCCTGGGCGACAGGAACGAATCAGCCCCAGCATTTT
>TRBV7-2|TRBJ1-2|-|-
CASSPVGGDNYGYTF
TGTGCCAGCAGCCCGGTGGGGGGGGACAACTATGGCTACACCTTC
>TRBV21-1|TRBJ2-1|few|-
CASSPGSYNEQFF
TGTGCCAGCAGTCCGGGCTCCTACAATGAGCAGTTCTTC
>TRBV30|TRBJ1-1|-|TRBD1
CAWSRTGDTEAFF
TGTGCCTGGAGTAGGACAGGGGATACTGAAGCTTTCTTT
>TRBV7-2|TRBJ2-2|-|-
CASSLSTRWIPGELFF
TGTGCCAGCAGCTTATCGACTAGATGGATCCCCGGGGAGCTGTTTTTT
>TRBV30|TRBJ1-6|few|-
CAWSGRMGGHSPLHF
TGTGCCTGGAGTGGGAGAATGGGGGGGCATTCACCCCTCCACTTT
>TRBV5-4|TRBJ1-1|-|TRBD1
CASSRDRAENTEAFF
TGTGCCAGCAGTCGTGACAGGGCGGAGAACACTGAAGCTTTCTTT
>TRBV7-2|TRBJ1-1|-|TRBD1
CASSTPTGPRTEAFF
TGTGCCAGCAGCACCCCGACAGGGCCCCGCACTGAAGCTTTCTTT
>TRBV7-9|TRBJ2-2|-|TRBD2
CASSLGGGNTGELFF
TGTGCCAGCAGCTTAGGCGGGGGAAACACCGGGGAGCTGTTTTTT
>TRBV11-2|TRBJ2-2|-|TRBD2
CASSLVLAGDTGELFF
TGTGCCAGCAGCTTAGTTCTAGCGGGGGACACCGGGGAGCTGTTTTTT
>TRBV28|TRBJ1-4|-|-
CASSLGGGLDEKLFF
TGTGCCAGCAGTTTAGGGGGGGGCTTGGATGAAAAACTGTTTTTT
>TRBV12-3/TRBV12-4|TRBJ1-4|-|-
CASSQNEKLFF
TGTGCCAGCAGCCAGAATGAAAAACTGTTTTTT
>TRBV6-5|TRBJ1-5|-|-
CASSGGPKGDQPQHF
TGTGCCAGCAGCGGTGGGCCCAAAGGGGATCAGCCCCAGCATTTT
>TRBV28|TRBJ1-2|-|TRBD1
CASRPTRTGRQGYTF
TGTGCCAGCAGACCGACCCGGACAGGGAGGCAGGGCTACACCTTC
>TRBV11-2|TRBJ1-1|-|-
CASSFPGVNTEAFF
TGTGCCAGCAGCTTCCCAGGGGTAAACACTGAAGCTTTCTTT
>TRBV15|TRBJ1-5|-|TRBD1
CATRDRRYDSNQPQHF
TGTGCCACCAGGGACAGGAGATACGATAGCAATCAGCCCCAGCATTTT
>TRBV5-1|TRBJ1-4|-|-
CASSLAGANEKLFF
TGCGCCAGCAGCTTGGCCGGGGCTAATGAAAAACTGTTTTTT
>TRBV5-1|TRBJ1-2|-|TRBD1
CASSRGTAYGYTF
TGCGCCAGCAGCCGAGGGACAGCATATGGCTACACCTTC
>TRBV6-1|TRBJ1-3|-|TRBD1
CASSEGTGSGNTIYF
TGTGCCAGCAGTGAAGGGACAGGGTCTGGAAACACCATATATTTT
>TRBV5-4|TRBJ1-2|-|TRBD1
CASSKSDRAVYGYTF
TGTGCCAGCAGCAAAAGTGACAGGGCGGTCTATGGCTACACCTTC
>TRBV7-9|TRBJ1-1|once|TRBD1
CASSSGLGGPNTEAFF
TGTGCCAGCAGCTCCGGGTTAGGGGGCCCGAACACTGAAGCTTTCTTT
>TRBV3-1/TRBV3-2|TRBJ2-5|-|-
CASSQRTAQETQYF
TGTGCCAGCAGCCAGCGGACAGCGCAAGAGACCCAGTACTTC
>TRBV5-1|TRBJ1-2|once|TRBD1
CASSQGPRTGGYGYTF
TGCGCCAGCAGCCAGGGACCACGGACAGGGGGCTATGGCTACACCTTC
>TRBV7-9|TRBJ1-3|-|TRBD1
CASSEQGATGNTIYF
TGTGCCAGCAGCGAACAGGGGGCGACTGGAAACACCATATATTTT
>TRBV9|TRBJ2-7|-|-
CASSPRWYF
TGTGCCAGCAGCCCGAGATGGTACTTC
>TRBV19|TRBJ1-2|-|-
CASSIGFGDYGYTF
TGTGCCAGTAGTATTGGGTTCGGGGACTATGGCTACACCTTC
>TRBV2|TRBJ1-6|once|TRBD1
CASSELGQGASPLHF
TGTGCCAGCAGTGAGTTGGGGCAGGGGGCCTCACCCCTCCACTTT
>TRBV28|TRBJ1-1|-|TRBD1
CASSLWAGGRDTEAFF
TGTGCCAGCAGTTTATGGGCAGGGGGTAGGGACACTGAAGCTTTCTTT
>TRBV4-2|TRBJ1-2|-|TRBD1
CASSQILGTGVSGYTF
TGTGCCAGCAGCCAGATCCTTGGGACAGGGGTGAGCGGCTACACCTTC
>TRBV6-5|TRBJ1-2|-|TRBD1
CASRGQDYGYTF
TGTGCCAGCAGGGGACAGGACTATGGCTACACCTTC
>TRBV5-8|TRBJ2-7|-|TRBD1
CASSLAGQGLDEQYF
TGTGCCAGCAGCTTGGCGGGACAGGGGTTGGACGAGCAGTACTTC
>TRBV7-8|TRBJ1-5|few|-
CASSSQGGARNQPQHF
TGTGCCAGCAGCTCACAGGGTGGGGCTCGCAATCAGCCCCAGCATTTT
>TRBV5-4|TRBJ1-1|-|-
CASSLRPGNEAFF
TGTGCCAGCAGCCTCCGGCCCGGGAATGAAGCTTTCTTT
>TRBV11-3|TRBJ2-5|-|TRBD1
CASSFDRGETQYF
TGTGCCAGCAGCTTCGACAGGGGAGAGACCCAGTACTTC
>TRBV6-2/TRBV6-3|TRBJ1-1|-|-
CASSYSTSRPTGQNTEAFF
TGTGCCAGCAGTTACTCGACCTCTAGACCAACGGGACAAAACACTGAAGCTTTCTTT
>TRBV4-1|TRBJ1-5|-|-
CASSQVPPPQSNQPQHF
TGCGCCAGCAGCCAAGTCCCCCCGCCCCAGAGCAATCAGCCCCAGCATTTT
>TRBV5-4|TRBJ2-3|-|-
CASTRGIGTDTQYF
TGTGCCAGCACCCGAGGGATCGGCACAGATACGCAGTATTTT